A selection of T cell receptor beta chains follows, all from one sample in a study of CD8+ T cells in alopecia areata. Here immunoSEQ multiplex PCR was the method, and the copy in TCRdb shows in-frame clones only, minus some. Counted here are some 80,000 clones, around 65% occurring once; the ten biggest clones make up around 20%. The sample was CD8+ T cells sorted from blood, taken at week 24, from a patient treated with tofacitinib. The origin of the receptors is a human donor with alopecia areata. CDR3s include the opening cysteine and the closing phenylalanine or tryptophan. The order of the fields is J gene, clone size, V gene, D gene, CDR3 DNA, CDR3 protein. The D gene is left open where the match is weak. Not every row has a clone size; where given, it reads once, few, many or a size class.

J: TRBJ2-2
size: NA
V: TRBV27
D: NA
DNA: TGTGCCAGCAGTCCCCGGACACCTGCAGGGAACACCGGGGAGCTGTTTTTT
CDR3: CASSPRTPAGNTGELFF

J: TRBJ2-1
size: few
V: TRBV30
D: TRBD2
DNA: TGTGCCTGGAGTTGGACTAGCGGGTACAATGAGCAGTTCTTC
CDR3: CAWSWTSGYNEQFF

J: TRBJ2-3
size: NA
V: TRBV5-1
D: NA
DNA: TGCGCCAGCAGCTTCCCAGACAGCACAGATACGCAGTATTTT
CDR3: CASSFPDSTDTQYF

J: TRBJ1-1
size: NA
V: TRBV6-5
D: NA
DNA: TGTGCCAGCAGTCTCACAGGGAGCATGAACACTGAAGCTTTCTTT
CDR3: CASSLTGSMNTEAFF

J: TRBJ2-1
size: few
V: TRBV4-1
D: NA
DNA: TGCGCCAGCAGCAAAGACGGTAGAAATGAGCAGTTCTTC
CDR3: CASSKDGRNEQFF

J: TRBJ2-5
size: NA
V: TRBV11-2
D: NA
DNA: TGTGCCAGCAGACCCCCTGACAGCCAAGAGACCCAGTACTTC
CDR3: CASRPPDSQETQYF

J: TRBJ1-1
size: NA
V: TRBV11-2
D: TRBD1
DNA: TGTGCCAGCAGCTTAGATGGGGGACAGGCGGCTTTCTTT
CDR3: CASSLDGGQAAFF

J: TRBJ2-7
size: NA
V: TRBV30
D: NA
DNA: TGTGCCTGGAGTGTACCGGCTTCCTACGAGCAGTACTTC
CDR3: CAWSVPASYEQYF

J: TRBJ2-5
size: NA
V: TRBV27
D: NA
DNA: TGTGCCAGCAGTCCGGAGCACGGACAAGAGACCCAGTACTTC
CDR3: CASSPEHGQETQYF

J: TRBJ2-5
size: NA
V: TRBV28
D: TRBD1
DNA: TGTGCCAGCAGTTTAGACAGGGTGCAGCCAGTCGAACAAGAGACCCAGTACTTC
CDR3: CASSLDRVQPVEQETQYF

J: TRBJ2-7
size: once
V: TRBV27
D: TRBD2
DNA: TGTGCCAGCAGTCCCCTGCTTGGACTAGAGAACTACGAGCAGTACTTC
CDR3: CASSPLLGLENYEQYF

J: TRBJ1-2
size: NA
V: TRBV4-1
D: NA
DNA: TGCGCCAGCAGCCAAGATGAGGTTAACTATGGCTACACCTTC
CDR3: CASSQDEVNYGYTF

J: TRBJ2-3
size: NA
V: TRBV7-8
D: TRBD2
DNA: TGTGCCAGCAGCGGACTAGCGGGAGGGCGCACAGATACGCAGTATTTT
CDR3: CASSGLAGGRTDTQYF

J: TRBJ2-3
size: NA
V: TRBV27
D: TRBD2
DNA: TGTGCCAGCAGTTACACTAGCGGGGGCATAAATACGCAGTATTTT
CDR3: CASSYTSGGINTQYF

J: TRBJ1-6
size: NA
V: TRBV9
D: NA
DNA: TGTGCCAGCAGCGCTTACGGAGAGTCACCCCTCCACTTT
CDR3: CASSAYGESPLHF

J: TRBJ2-7
size: NA
V: TRBV2
D: TRBD1
DNA: TGTGCCAGCAGTGAGGGGGACAGTTCCTACGAGCAGTACTTC
CDR3: CASSEGDSSYEQYF

J: TRBJ1-1
size: NA
V: TRBV5-1
D: NA
DNA: TGCGCCAGCAGCTTGGGGCAGATGAACACTGAAGCTTTCTTT
CDR3: CASSLGQMNTEAFF

J: TRBJ2-3
size: once
V: TRBV4-1
D: TRBD2
DNA: TGCGCCAGCAGCTCCCGGACTAGCGGGTCTATCACAGATACGCAGTATTTT
CDR3: CASSSRTSGSITDTQYF

J: TRBJ2-7
size: NA
V: TRBV27
D: NA
DNA: TGTGCCAGCAGTTTATTCAGGGAGGCGATATACGAGCAGTACTTC
CDR3: CASSLFREAIYEQYF

J: TRBJ2-7
size: NA
V: TRBV28
D: TRBD1
DNA: TGTGCCAGCAGTTGGACAGGATCGCACTACGAGCAGTACTTC
CDR3: CASSWTGSHYEQYF

J: TRBJ2-5
size: NA
V: TRBV5-1
D: TRBD2
DNA: TGCGCCAGCAGCTTGAGCCTAGCGGGGGGCCCGGGGGAGACCCAGTACTTC
CDR3: CASSLSLAGGPGETQYF

J: TRBJ1-4
size: NA
V: TRBV7-9
D: TRBD1
DNA: TGTGCCAGCAGCCACACAACAGGGGTAGGCGAAAAACTGTTTTTT
CDR3: CASSHTTGVGEKLFF

J: TRBJ1-5
size: NA
V: TRBV10-3
D: TRBD1
DNA: TGTGCCATCAGTGACCCGGACAGGGCAGGGGATCAGCCCCAGCATTTT
CDR3: CAISDPDRAGDQPQHF

J: TRBJ2-7
size: NA
V: TRBV7-9
D: NA
DNA: TGTGCCAGCAGCTCCGGATCAATCGACTCCTACGAGCAGTACTTC
CDR3: CASSSGSIDSYEQYF

J: TRBJ2-5
size: NA
V: TRBV9
D: TRBD2
DNA: TGTGCCAGCAGCATGTACGGTAGCGGGGCAGAGACCCAGTACTTC
CDR3: CASSMYGSGAETQYF

J: TRBJ1-2
size: NA
V: TRBV10-3
D: NA
DNA: TGTGCCATCAGTGGGGTGACAGTCCCTGGCTACACCTTC
CDR3: CAISGVTVPGYTF

J: TRBJ1-3
size: NA
V: TRBV19
D: TRBD1
DNA: TGTGCCACGAGCGACAGGGGGTTCTCTGGAAACACCATATATTTT
CDR3: CATSDRGFSGNTIYF

J: TRBJ2-7
size: NA
V: TRBV5-1
D: NA
DNA: TGCGCCAGCAGCCAAGGGAGTTACTACGAGCAGTACTTC
CDR3: CASSQGSYYEQYF

J: TRBJ2-7
size: NA
V: TRBV4-3
D: TRBD2
DNA: TGCGCCAGCAGCCAGGCTCTGACGACTAGCGCATACGAGCAGTACTTC
CDR3: CASSQALTTSAYEQYF

J: TRBJ2-7
size: NA
V: TRBV27
D: NA
DNA: TGTGCCAGCAGTTTAGGGGCAGTCTCCTACGAGCAGTACTTC
CDR3: CASSLGAVSYEQYF

J: TRBJ2-4
size: NA
V: TRBV29-1
D: NA
DNA: TGCAGCGTTGAAGATCTGGGACACGGGGGTTTACTAGCCAAAAACATTCAGTACTTC
CDR3: CSVEDLGHGGLLAKNIQYF

J: TRBJ1-2
size: NA
V: TRBV7-9
D: NA
DNA: TGTGCCAGCAGCTTAGTTCAGGATCTCTATGGCTACACCTTC
CDR3: CASSLVQDLYGYTF

J: TRBJ2-3
size: few
V: TRBV27
D: NA
DNA: TGTGCCAGCAGTTCCCCTCCAGGATCTAGCACAGATACGCAGTATTTT
CDR3: CASSSPPGSSTDTQYF

J: TRBJ2-2
size: NA
V: TRBV7-9
D: NA
DNA: TGTGCCAGCAGCTTAGTGATCCCGGGAGGGGAGCTGTTTTTT
CDR3: CASSLVIPGGELFF

J: TRBJ1-1
size: NA
V: TRBV29-1
D: NA
DNA: TGCAGCGTCCTCCTAGGGCTTGAAGCTTTCTTT
CDR3: CSVLLGLEAFF

J: TRBJ1-2
size: NA
V: TRBV27
D: TRBD1
DNA: TGTGCCAGCAGTCTACAGGGGAACTATGGCTACACCTTC
CDR3: CASSLQGNYGYTF

J: TRBJ1-1
size: NA
V: TRBV29-1
D: TRBD1
DNA: TGCAGCGTCGGGACAGGGGCCAACACTGAAGCTTTCTTT
CDR3: CSVGTGANTEAFF

J: TRBJ1-6
size: few
V: TRBV7-6
D: TRBD1
DNA: TGTGCCAGCAGCGCGGGACAGTATAATTCACCCCTCCACTTT
CDR3: CASSAGQYNSPLHF

J: TRBJ2-1
size: NA
V: TRBV27
D: TRBD1
DNA: TGTGCCAGCAGGGTAGACAGGGGGAGCGGATACAATGAGCAGTTCTTC
CDR3: CASRVDRGSGYNEQFF

J: TRBJ2-5
size: NA
V: TRBV25-1
D: NA
DNA: TGTGCCAGCAGTGAATGGCCACCCGGAGAGACCCAGTACTTC
CDR3: CASSEWPPGETQYF